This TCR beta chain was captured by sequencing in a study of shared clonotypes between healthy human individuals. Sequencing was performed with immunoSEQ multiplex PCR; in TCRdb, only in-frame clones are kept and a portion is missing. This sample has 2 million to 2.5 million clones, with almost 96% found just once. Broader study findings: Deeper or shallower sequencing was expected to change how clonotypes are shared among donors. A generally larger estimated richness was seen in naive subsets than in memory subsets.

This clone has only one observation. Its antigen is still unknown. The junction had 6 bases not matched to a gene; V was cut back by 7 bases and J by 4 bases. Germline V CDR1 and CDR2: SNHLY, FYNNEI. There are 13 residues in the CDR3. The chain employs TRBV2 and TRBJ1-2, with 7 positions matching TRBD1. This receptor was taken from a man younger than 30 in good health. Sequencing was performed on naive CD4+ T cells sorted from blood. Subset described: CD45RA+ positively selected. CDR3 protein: CASTPRQGYGYTF. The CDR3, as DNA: TGTGCCAGCACCCCCCGACAGGGCTATGGCTACACCTTC. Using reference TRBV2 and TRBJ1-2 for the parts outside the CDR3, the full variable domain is EPEVTQTPSHQVTQMGQEVILRCVPISNHLYFYWYRQILGQKVEFLVSFYNNEISEKSEIFDDQFSVERPDGSNFTLKIRSTKLEDSAMYFCASTPRQGYGYTFGSGTRLTVV.